The clone carrying this TCR beta chain is medium-sized (0.01 to 0.1%) by frequency. Its antigen is not identified. TRB amplification used 250 ng of peripheral blood genomic DNA. TRB was amplified by touch-down multiplex PCR, primer pools A and B combined. From the multiplex PCR reads, TCRdb lists one entry per CDR3 protein and no DNA. The specimen's table records about 2,000 distinct CDR3 sequences. CDR3 length: 15 amino acids. Germline lookup yields CDR1 LNHDA and CDR2 SQIVND (reference sequence). The sample is drawn from a study of T cell clusters in autoimmune cytopenias. Study-wide results and limits: TRB repertoire shifts in secondary cytopenia and chronic lymphocytic leukemia mostly reflected lymphoma, not autoimmunity. The cluster-lack signature was not seen for secondary cytopenia versus chronic lymphocytic leukemia. Primary autoimmune cytopenia patients seemingly lacked the physiological T cell clusters found in healthy donors. Compared with active autoimmune hepatitis patients, healthy donors showed approximately 3-fold more exclusive TRB clusters.

The sample consisted of peripheral blood. V gene TRBV19 combines with J gene TRBJ2-2; the TCRdb D gene call, TRBD1, has no DNA to confirm it. The sequence came from a human donor with an autoimmune cytopenia or autoimmune hepatitis (not recorded which). Here the CDR3 reads CASSILDRVTGELFF. Filled out from reference TRBV19 and TRBJ2-2, the complete variable domain reads DGGITQSPKYLFRKEGQNVTLSCEQNLNHDAMYWYRQDPGQGLRLIYYSQIVNDFQKGDIAEGYSVSREKKESFPLTVTSAQKNPTAFYLCASSILDRVTGELFFGEGSRLTVL.